The source of this T cell receptor beta chain is a study of glioma-infiltrating T cells (dated by TCRdb to the mid-2010s). A note on the overall study: Glioma tissue, non-neoplastic brain tissue and matched peripheral blood mononuclear cells were used as sources from which TCR alpha- and beta-chain repertoires were sequenced. To gauge divergence between tissue and blood T-cell populations, every tissue-infiltrating repertoire was compared against the peripheral blood repertoire from the same patient. The paired cohort was made up of three low-grade glioma patients, several primary glioblastoma patients and three non-glioma patients who contributed non-neoplastic brain tissue. What the study reported, not specific to this receptor: Group comparisons were based on small numbers of patients: three non-neoplastic, three low-grade glioma and several glioblastoma patients. Tissue and blood shared very few CDR3 sequences, a result attributed to high CDR3 diversity and limited sampling. VJ-independent divergence between tissue and blood was below expectation in non-neoplastic patients but above expectation in all gliomas, especially low-grade gliomas.

The iRepertoire nested amplicon-rescue multiplex PCR (arm-PCR) platform was used to amplify TCR alpha and beta CDR3 regions from RNA. The input for one-step reverse transcription and amplification was 100-400 ng of tissue mRNA or PBMC total RNA. Following bead purification, Illumina adapters were added by a secondary multiplex PCR, and libraries between 200 and 400 bp were gel-purified. The libraries contained internal 6-nucleotide barcodes that were used for demultiplexing. The libraries were sequenced on an Illumina MiSeq using 2x220 or 2x250 nucleotide paired-end reads. As for how the authors treated the data: Paired reads were merged with FLASH 1.2.11 and aligned to the GRCh37 human genome with BWA-MEM before extracting TRA and TRB reads. V and J assignment used an IMGT-derived reference of cassette sequences and CDR3 motifs that included pseudogenes. Three-frame translation of reads was performed, and productive CDR3s were defined as those with a C...FGXG motif and no stop codons. A clonotype was defined as a unique combination of a V-J cassette pair and a CDR3 amino acid sequence. Reads were filtered by Hamming distance, with the threshold set by the sequence error rate of each sample in mapped regions. The public reads were reprocessed in TCRdb via fastp at Q25 and MiXCR, keeping in-frame beta chains. Merged by CDR3 protein, the rows form single entries marked with the most common genes and DNA. The authors' filters were not applied to this entry. This sample comprises 160,000 or so distinct CDR3 sequences, approximately 40% of them detected only once. The top ten clonotypes cover about 5.2% of the sample.

Comments on this clonotype: The antigen this receptor binds is unknown. Base quality data are lacking; no much larger clone is found one base away.

What was sequenced was glioma tissue, nonneoplastic brain tissue, or PBMCs (not recorded which). The sequence came from a human donor with low-grade glioma or glioblastoma, undergoing nonglioma brain surgery, or in good health (not recorded which).

Read as DNA, the sequence is TGCGCCAGCAGCTTGGAACGACTAGCGGGGAACAATGAGCAGTTCTTC. This sequence encodes CASSLERLAGNNEQFF. The chain employs TRBV5-1 and TRBJ2-1; 11 bases in between match TRBD2. The cysteine opens and the phenylalanine closes a CDR3 of 16 amino acids. This entry keeps only the CDR3 DNA: 48 bases, framed from base 1. The germline V gene encodes CDR1 SGHRS and CDR2 YFSETQ. V is pruned by 0 bases and J by 5 bases, leaving 4 bases of the junction without a gene match.